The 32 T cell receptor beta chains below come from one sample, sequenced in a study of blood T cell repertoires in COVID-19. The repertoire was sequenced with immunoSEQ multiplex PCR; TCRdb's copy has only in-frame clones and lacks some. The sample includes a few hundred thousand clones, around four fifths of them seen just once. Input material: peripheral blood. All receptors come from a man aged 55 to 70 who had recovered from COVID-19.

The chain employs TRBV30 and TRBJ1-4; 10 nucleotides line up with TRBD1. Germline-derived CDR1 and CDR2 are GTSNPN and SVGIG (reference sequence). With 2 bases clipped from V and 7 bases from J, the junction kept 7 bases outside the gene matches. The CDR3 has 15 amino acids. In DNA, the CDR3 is TGTGCCTGGAGTTTCCCGACAGGGGGCGTTGAAAAACTGTTTTTT. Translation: CAWSFPTGGVEKLFF.

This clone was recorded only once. CDR3 amino acids: CAWNLGVNEKLFF. The CDR3 DNA reads as TGTGCCTGGAATCTCGGGGTTAATGAAAAACTGTTTTTT. The gene calls are TRBV30 and TRBJ1-4; D is ambiguous. CDR3 length: 13 residues. V was pared by 4 bases and J by 4 bases, with 10 bases between. Germline values: CDR1 GTSNPN, CDR2 SVGIG (reference sequence).

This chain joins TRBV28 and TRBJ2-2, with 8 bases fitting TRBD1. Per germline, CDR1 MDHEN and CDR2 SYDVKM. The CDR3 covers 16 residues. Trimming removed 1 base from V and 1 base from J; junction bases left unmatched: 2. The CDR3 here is CASSLFGTGNTGELFF. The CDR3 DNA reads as TGTGCCAGCAGTTTATTTGGGACAGGGAACACCGGGGAGCTGTTTTTT.

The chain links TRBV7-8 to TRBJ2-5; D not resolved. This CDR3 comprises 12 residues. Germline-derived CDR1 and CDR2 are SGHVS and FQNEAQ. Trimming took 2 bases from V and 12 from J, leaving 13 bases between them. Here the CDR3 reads CASSLSEVSEYF. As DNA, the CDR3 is TGTGCCAGCAGCTTATCCGAAGTGTCAGAGTACTTC.

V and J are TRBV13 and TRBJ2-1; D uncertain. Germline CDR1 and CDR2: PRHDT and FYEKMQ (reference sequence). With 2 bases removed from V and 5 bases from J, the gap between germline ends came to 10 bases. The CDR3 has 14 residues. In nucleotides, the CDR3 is TGTGCCAGCAGCTTATATAGACAAGACAATGAGCAGTTCTTC. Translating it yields CASSLYRQDNEQFF.

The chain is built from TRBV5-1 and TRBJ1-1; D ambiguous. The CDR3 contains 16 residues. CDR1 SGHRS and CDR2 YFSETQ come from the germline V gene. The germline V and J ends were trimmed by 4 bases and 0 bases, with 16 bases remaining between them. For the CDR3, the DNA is TGCGCCAGCAGCCCCCAAGCAGGACTGATGAACACTGAAGCTTTCTTT. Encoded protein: CASSPQAGLMNTEAFF.

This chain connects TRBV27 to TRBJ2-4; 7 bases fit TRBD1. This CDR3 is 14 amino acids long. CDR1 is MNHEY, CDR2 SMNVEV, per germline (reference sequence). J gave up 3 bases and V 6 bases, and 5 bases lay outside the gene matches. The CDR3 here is CASRKTGSKNIQYF. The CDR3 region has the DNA TGTGCCAGCAGAAAGACAGGGAGCAAAAACATTCAGTACTTC.

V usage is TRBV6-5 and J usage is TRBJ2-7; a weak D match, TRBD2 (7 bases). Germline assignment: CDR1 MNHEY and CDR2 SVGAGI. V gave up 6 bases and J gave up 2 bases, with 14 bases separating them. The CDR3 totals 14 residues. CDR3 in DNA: TGTGCCAGCAGCAGGGGACTAACTACCTACGAGCAGTACTTC. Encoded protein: CASSRGLTTYEQYF.

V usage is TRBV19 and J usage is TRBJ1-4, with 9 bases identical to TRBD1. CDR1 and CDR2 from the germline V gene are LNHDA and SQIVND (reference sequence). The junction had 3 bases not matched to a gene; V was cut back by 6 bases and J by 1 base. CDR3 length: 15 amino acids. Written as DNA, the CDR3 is TGTGCCAGTAGATTGGACAGGGGAACTAATGAAAAACTGTTTTTT. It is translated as CASRLDRGTNEKLFF. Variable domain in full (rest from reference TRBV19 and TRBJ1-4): DGGITQSPKYLFRKEGQNVTLSCEQNLNHDAMYWYRQDPGQGLRLIYYSQIVNDFQKGDIAEGYSVSREKKESFPLTVTSAQKNPTAFYLCASRLDRGTNEKLFFGSGTQLSVL.

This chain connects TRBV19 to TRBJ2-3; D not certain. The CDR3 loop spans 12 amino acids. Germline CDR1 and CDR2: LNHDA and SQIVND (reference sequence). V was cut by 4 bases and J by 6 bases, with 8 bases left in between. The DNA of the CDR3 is TGTGCCAGTAGTAACAAGATGGATACGCAGTATTTT. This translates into CASSNKMDTQYF. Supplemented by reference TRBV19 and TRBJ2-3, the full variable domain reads DGGITQSPKYLFRKEGQNVTLSCEQNLNHDAMYWYRQDPGQGLRLIYYSQIVNDFQKGDIAEGYSVSREKKESFPLTVTSAQKNPTAFYLCASSNKMDTQYFGPGTRLTVL.

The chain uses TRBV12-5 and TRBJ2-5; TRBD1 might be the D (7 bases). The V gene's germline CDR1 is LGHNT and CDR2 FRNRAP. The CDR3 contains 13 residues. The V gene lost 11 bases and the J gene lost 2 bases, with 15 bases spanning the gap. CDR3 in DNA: TGTGCTTCCCTCAGGGGGGCTCAAGAGACCCAGTACTTC. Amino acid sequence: CASLRGAQETQYF.

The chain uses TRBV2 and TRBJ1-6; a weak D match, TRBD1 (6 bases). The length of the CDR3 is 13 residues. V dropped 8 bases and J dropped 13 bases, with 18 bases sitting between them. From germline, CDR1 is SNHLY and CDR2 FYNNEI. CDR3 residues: CASQRQDSSPLHF. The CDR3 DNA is TGTGCCAGCCAGCGACAGGATTCATCTCCCCTCCACTTT.

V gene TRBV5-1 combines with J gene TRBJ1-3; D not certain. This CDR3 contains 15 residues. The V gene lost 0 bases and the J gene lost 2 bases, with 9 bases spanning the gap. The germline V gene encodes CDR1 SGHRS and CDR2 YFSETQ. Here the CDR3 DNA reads TGCGCCAGCAGCTTGGCCGGCGGGACTGGAAACACCATATATTTT. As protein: CASSLAGGTGNTIYF.

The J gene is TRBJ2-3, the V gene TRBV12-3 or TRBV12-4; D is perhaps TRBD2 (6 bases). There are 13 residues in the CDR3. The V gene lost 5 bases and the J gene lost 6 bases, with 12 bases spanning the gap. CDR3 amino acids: CASSTGSLDTQYF. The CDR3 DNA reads TGTGCCAGCAGTACCGGGAGCCTGGATACGCAGTATTTT.

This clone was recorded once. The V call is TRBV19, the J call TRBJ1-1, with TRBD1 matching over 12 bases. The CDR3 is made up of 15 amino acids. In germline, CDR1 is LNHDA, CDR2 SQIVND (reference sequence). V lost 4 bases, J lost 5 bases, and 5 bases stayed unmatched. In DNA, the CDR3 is TGTGCCAGTAGTACATGGGACAGGGGGCGTACTGAAGCTTTCTTT. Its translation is CASSTWDRGRTEAFF.

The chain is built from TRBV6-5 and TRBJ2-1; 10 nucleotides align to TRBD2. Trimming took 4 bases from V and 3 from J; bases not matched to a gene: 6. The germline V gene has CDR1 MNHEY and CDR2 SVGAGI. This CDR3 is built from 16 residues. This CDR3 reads CASSSPAGGSYNEQFF. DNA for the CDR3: TGTGCCAGCAGTTCCCCAGCGGGAGGGAGCTACAATGAGCAGTTCTTC.

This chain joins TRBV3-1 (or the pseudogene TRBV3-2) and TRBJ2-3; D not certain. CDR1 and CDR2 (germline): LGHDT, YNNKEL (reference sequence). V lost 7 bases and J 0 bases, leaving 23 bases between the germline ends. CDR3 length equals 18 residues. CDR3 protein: CASIGRPRWSPSTDTQYF. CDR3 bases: TGTGCCAGCATTGGCCGACCCAGGTGGTCCCCGAGCACAGATACGCAGTATTTT.

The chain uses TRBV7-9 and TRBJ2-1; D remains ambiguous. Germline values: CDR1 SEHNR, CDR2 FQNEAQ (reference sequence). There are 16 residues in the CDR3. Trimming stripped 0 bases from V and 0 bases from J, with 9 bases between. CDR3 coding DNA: TGTGCCAGCAGCTTAGCGCCGGTTAGCTCCTACAATGAGCAGTTCTTC. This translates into CASSLAPVSSYNEQFF.

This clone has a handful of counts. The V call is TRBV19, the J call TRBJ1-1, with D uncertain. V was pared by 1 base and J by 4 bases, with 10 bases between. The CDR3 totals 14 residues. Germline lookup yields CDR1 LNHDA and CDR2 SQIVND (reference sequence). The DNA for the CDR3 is TGTGCCAGTAGTATAGCAGTGGGAGGCACTGAAGCTTTCTTT. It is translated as CASSIAVGGTEAFF.

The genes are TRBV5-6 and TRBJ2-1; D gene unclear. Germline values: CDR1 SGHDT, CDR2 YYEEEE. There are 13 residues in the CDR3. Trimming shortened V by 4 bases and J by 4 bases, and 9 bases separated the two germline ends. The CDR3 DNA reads TGTGCCAGCAGCCCACCCGGGTACAATGAGCAGTTCTTC. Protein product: CASSPPGYNEQFF.

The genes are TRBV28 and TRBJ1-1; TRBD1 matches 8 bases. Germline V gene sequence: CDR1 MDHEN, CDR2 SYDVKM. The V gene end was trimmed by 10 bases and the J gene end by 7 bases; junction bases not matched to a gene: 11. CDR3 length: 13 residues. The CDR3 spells CATQGAVFSEAFF. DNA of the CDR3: TGTGCCACCCAGGGGGCGGTTTTTAGTGAAGCTTTCTTT.

The CDR3 DNA sequence: TGTGCCAGCAGCCCTGGGGGCCTAAGCTCTGGAAACACCATATATTTT. As protein: CASSPGGLSSGNTIYF. The rearrangement joins TRBV5-6 to TRBJ1-3; the D gene is possibly TRBD1 (6 bases). Trimming pared 4 bases from V and 0 bases from J, leaving 14 bases between. In germline, CDR1 is SGHDT, CDR2 YYEEEE. This CDR3 spans 16 amino acids.

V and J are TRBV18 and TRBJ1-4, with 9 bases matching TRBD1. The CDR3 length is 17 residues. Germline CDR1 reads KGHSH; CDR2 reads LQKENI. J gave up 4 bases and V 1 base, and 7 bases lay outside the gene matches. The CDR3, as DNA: TGTGCCAGCTCACCACGAACGGGACAGGGCTTTAATGAAAAACTGTTTTTT. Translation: CASSPRTGQGFNEKLFF.

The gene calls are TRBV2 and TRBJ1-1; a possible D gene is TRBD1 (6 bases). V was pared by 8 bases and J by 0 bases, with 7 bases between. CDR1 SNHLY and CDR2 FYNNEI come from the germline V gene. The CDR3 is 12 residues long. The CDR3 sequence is CASGQLNTEAFF. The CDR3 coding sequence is TGTGCCAGCGGACAGTTGAACACTGAAGCTTTCTTT.

The CDR3 reads CASSRQAQGSYNSPLHF. The DNA for the CDR3 is TGCGCCAGCAGCCGTCAAGCGCAGGGCTCCTATAATTCACCCCTCCACTTT. This chain links TRBV5-1 with TRBJ1-6, with D possibly being TRBD1 (5 bases). This CDR3 is 17 amino acids long. V was trimmed by 4 bases and J by 0 bases, leaving 14 bases between them. Germline loops: CDR1 SGHRS, CDR2 YFSETQ.

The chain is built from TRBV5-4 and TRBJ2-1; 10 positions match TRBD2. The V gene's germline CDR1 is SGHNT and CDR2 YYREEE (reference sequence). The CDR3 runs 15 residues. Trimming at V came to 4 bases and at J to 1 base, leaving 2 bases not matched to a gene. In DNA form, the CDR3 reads TGTGCCAGCAGCCCGGGACTAGCGTCCTACAATGAGCAGTTCTTC. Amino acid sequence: CASSPGLASYNEQFF. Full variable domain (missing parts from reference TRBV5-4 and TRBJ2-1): ETGVTQSPTHLIKTRGQQVTLRCSSQSGHNTVSWYQQALGQGPQFIFQYYREEENGRGNFPPRFSGLQFPNYSSELNVNALELDDSALYLCASSPGLASYNEQFFGPGTRLTVL.

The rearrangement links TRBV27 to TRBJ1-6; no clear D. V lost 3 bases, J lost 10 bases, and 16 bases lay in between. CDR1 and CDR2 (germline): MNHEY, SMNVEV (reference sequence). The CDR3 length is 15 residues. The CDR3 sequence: CASSLLGPEMSPLHF. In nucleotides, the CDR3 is TGTGCCAGCAGTTTGTTGGGCCCCGAAATGTCACCCCTCCACTTT.

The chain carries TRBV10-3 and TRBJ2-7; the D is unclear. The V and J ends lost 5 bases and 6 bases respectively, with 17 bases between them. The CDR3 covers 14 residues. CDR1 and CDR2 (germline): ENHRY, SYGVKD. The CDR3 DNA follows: TGTGCCATCAGTTTGACTGGCGCCACGGGCGAGCAGTACTTC. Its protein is CAISLTGATGEQYF.

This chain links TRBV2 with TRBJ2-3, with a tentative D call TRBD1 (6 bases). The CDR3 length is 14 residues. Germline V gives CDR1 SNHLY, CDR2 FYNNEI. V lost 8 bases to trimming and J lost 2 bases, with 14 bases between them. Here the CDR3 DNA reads TGTGCCAGCGGTTCAGGGGCCTCCACAGATACGCAGTATTTT. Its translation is CASGSGASTDTQYF.

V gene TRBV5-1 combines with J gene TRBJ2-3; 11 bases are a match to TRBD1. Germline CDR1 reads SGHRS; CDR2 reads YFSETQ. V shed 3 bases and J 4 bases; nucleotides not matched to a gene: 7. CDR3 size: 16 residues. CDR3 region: CASSSRTGGVSDTQYF. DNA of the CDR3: TGCGCCAGCAGCTCAAGGACAGGGGGCGTTTCAGATACGCAGTATTTT. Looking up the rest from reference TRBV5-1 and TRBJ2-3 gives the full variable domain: KAGVTQTPRYLIKTRGQQVTLSCSPISGHRSVSWYQQTPGQGLQFLFEYFSETQRNKGNFPGRFSGRQFSNSRSEMNVSTLELGDSALYLCASSSRTGGVSDTQYFGPGTRLTVL.

CDR3 bases: TGTGCCTGGAGCGTGGGGACTAGCGCGAGCACAGATACGCAGTATTTT. Residues: CAWSVGTSASTDTQYF. The chain links TRBV30 to TRBJ2-3, with 10 bases that match TRBD2. V was pared by 3 bases and J by 0 bases, with 6 bases of the junction left unmatched. The CDR3 is 16 amino acids. Per germline, CDR1 GTSNPN and CDR2 SVGIG (reference sequence).

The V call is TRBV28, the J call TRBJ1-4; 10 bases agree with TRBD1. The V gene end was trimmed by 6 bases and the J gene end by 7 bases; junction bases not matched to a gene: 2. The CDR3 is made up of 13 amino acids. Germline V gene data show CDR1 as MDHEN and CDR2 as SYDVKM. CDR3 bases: TGTGCCAGCAGGACAGGGGGCGGTGAAAAACTGTTTTTT. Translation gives CASRTGGGEKLFF. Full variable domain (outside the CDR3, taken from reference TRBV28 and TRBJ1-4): DVKVTQSSRYLVKRTGEKVFLECVQDMDHENMFWYRQDPGLGLRLIYFSYDVKMKEKGDIPEGYSVSREKKERFSLILESASTNQTSMYLCASRTGGGEKLFFGSGTQLSVL.